Listed here are 19 T cell receptor beta chains from one sample, sequenced in a study of cytomegalovirus exposure and HLA in healthy donors. The primer mix had 60 Vbeta and 13 Jbeta primers. Produced via immunoSEQ multiplex PCR; TCRdb's table is partial and in-frame only. The sample records over 110,000 clones, around 78% being singletons. What was sequenced was PBMCs. The receptor set was obtained from a woman under 30 in good health and CMV-seropositive.

This clone was recorded once. This chain joins TRBV5-1 and TRBJ1-1; D ambiguous. V shed 0 bases and J shed 1 base, with 10 bases lying between them. The CDR3 totals 15 residues. CDR1 is SGHRS, CDR2 YFSETQ, per germline. The CDR3 bases are TGCGCCAGCAGCTTGGCCGGCCGGAGGAACACTGAAGCTTTCTTT. Its protein is CASSLAGRRNTEAFF.

CDR3 amino acids: CASSDTGQGNEKLFF. CDR3 DNA sequence: TGTGCCAGCAGCGATACAGGACAGGGTAATGAAAAACTGTTTTTT. The chain links TRBV2 to TRBJ1-4, with 8 bases that match TRBD1. This CDR3 has 15 amino acids. Per the germline V gene, CDR1 is SNHLY and CDR2 is FYNNEI. Trimming cost V 6 bases and J 4 bases; bases outside gene matches: 7. The complete variable domain, with remaining parts taken from reference TRBV2 and TRBJ1-4, reads EPEVTQTPSHQVTQMGQEVILRCVPISNHLYFYWYRQILGQKVEFLVSFYNNEISEKSEIFDDQFSVERPDGSNFTLKIRSTKLEDSAMYFCASSDTGQGNEKLFFGSGTQLSVL.

V and J are TRBV18 and TRBJ1-5, with 12 positions matching TRBD1. The junction had 11 bases not matched to a gene; V was cut back by 5 bases and J by 6 bases. The CDR3 runs 17 residues. Per germline, CDR1 KGHSH and CDR2 LQKENI. The CDR3, as DNA: TGTGCCAGCTCAATAGGGACAGGGGGCCGTGGTGGTCAGCCCCAGCATTTT. Its translation is CASSIGTGGRGGQPQHF.

The chain carries TRBV2 and TRBJ1-1; D not resolved. This CDR3 contains 14 residues. The germline V gene encodes CDR1 SNHLY and CDR2 FYNNEI. Trimming took 7 bases from V and 0 from J, leaving 12 bases between them. DNA of the CDR3: TGTGCCAGCAACCCCCAGTCCATGAACACTGAAGCTTTCTTT. It translates to CASNPQSMNTEAFF.

This clone has more than one count but fewer than ten. The rearrangement uses TRBV10-3 and TRBJ1-1; 7 bases are shared with TRBD1. The ends lost 0 bases at V and 6 bases at J; junction bases unmatched: 1. The CDR3 runs 13 residues. Germline CDR1 ENHRY, CDR2 SYGVKD. The CDR3 protein is CAISESGGPEAFF. In DNA form, the CDR3 reads TGTGCCATCAGTGAGTCAGGGGGCCCTGAAGCTTTCTTT.

DNA for the CDR3: TGCGCCAGCAGCCTTAGCGGGGGGGCTAGGAATGAGCAGTTCTTC. Protein: CASSLSGGARNEQFF. This sequence joins TRBV5-1 and TRBJ2-1; 11 bases map to TRBD2. J lost 7 bases, V lost 4 bases, and 7 bases had no gene match. Per the germline V gene, CDR1 is SGHRS and CDR2 is YFSETQ. CDR3 length equals 15 residues.

The chain carries TRBV6-1 and TRBJ1-3, with unresolved D. The length of the CDR3 is 13 residues. Between the trimmed V and J ends, which lost 8 bases and 8 bases, there was a span of 16 bases. CDR1 and CDR2 from the germline V gene are MNHNS and SASEGT. The CDR3 nucleotides are TGTGCCAGCTGTTTTGACCCGGGATACACCATATATTTT. Its translation is CASCFDPGYTIYF.

This chain's CDR3 is CAMQRGNEQFF. CDR3 bases: TGTGCCATGCAAAGGGGCAATGAGCAGTTCTTC. The chain combines TRBV28 with TRBJ2-1; the D gene is possibly TRBD1 (5 bases). Germline CDR1 is MDHEN and CDR2 is SYDVKM. V was pared by 10 bases and J by 6 bases, with 10 bases between. CDR3 size: 11 residues.

The rearrangement links TRBV10-3 to TRBJ2-1; TRBD2 aligns across 12 bases. V trimming: 2 bases; J trimming: 9 bases; junction bases outside the gene matches: 8. The CDR3 has 16 amino acids. Germline V lookup: CDR1 ENHRY, CDR2 SYGVKD. This CDR3 reads CAISEALAGGVGEQFF. CDR3 bases: TGTGCCATCAGTGAGGCGCTAGCGGGGGGGGTAGGTGAGCAGTTCTTC.

The chain combines TRBV11-2 with TRBJ2-7, with TRBD1 as a possible D gene (5 bases). The V gene's germline CDR1 is SGHAT and CDR2 FQNNGV. V lost 3 bases, J lost 3 bases, and 12 bases lay in between. The CDR3 runs 14 residues. CDR3 nucleotide sequence: TGTGCCAGCAGCTTTCCGACAGAAATCTACGAGCAGTACTTC. Its translation is CASSFPTEIYEQYF.

The chain joins TRBV5-5 to TRBJ2-1; 8 bases line up with TRBD2. This CDR3 is 17 amino acids long. With 2 bases clipped from V and 0 bases from J, the junction kept 7 bases outside the gene matches. The V gene's germline CDR1 is SGHKS and CDR2 YYEKEE (reference sequence). The DNA of the CDR3 is TGTGCCAGCAGCTTTACGGGGGGGCGGAGCTCCTACAATGAGCAGTTCTTC. It encodes CASSFTGGRSSYNEQFF.

The V gene is TRBV19, the J gene TRBJ2-7; possible D gene TRBD1, 6 bases. The V gene lost 8 bases and the J gene lost 0 bases, with 11 bases spanning the gap. CDR3 length: 13 residues. The germline CDR1 and CDR2 sequences are LNHDA and SQIVND (reference sequence). The CDR3 sequence is CASRGQNSYEQYF. CDR3 sequence (DNA): TGTGCCAGTCGTGGACAGAACTCCTACGAGCAGTACTTC.

J is TRBJ1-5 and V is TRBV2, with 10 bases lining up with TRBD1. V lost 6 bases, J lost 4 bases, and 6 bases stayed unmatched. This CDR3 region has 15 residues. From germline, CDR1 is SNHLY and CDR2 FYNNEI. The CDR3 DNA reads as TGTGCCAGCAGGATGACAGGGGGCTTTAATCAGCCCCAGCATTTT. It translates to CASRMTGGFNQPQHF.

The rearrangement joins TRBV7-2 to TRBJ1-5, with TRBD1 matching over 12 bases. J lost 11 bases, V lost 3 bases, and 11 bases had no gene match. The CDR3 extends over 16 amino acids. The germline V gene has CDR1 SGHTA and CDR2 FQGNSA. CDR3 bases: TGTGCCAGCAGCTTCGGGACAGGGGGCCCCCCATGGGCCCAGCATTTT. It is translated as CASSFGTGGPPWAQHF.

The V call is TRBV2, the J call TRBJ1-1; 10 bases match TRBD1. The germline gives CDR1 SNHLY, CDR2 FYNNEI. The trim removed 3 bases at V and 5 bases at J, leaving 6 bases unmatched. The CDR3 is made up of 15 amino acids. CDR3 coding DNA: TGTGCCAGCAGTGATAAGGGACAGGGGTTGACTGAAGCTTTCTTT. This translates into CASSDKGQGLTEAFF.

V gene TRBV11-2 combines with J gene TRBJ2-3; TRBD2 is a possible D gene (7 bases). Germline V gene data show CDR1 as SGHAT and CDR2 as FQNNGV. The CDR3 spans 16 residues. The ends were cut back, 5 bases at V and 0 bases at J, with 15 bases in the middle. CDR3 loop: CASSVRGAVSTDTQYF. CDR3 nucleotide sequence: TGTGCCAGCAGCGTACGGGGGGCGGTGAGCACAGATACGCAGTATTTT.

The chain links TRBV2 to TRBJ1-1; D might be TRBD1 (6 bases). CDR3 length equals 13 residues. CDR1 is SNHLY, CDR2 FYNNEI, per germline. Trimming shortened V by 7 bases and J by 1 base, and 10 bases separated the two germline ends. CDR3 loop: CASKDRRNTEAFF. The CDR3 region has the DNA TGTGCCAGCAAAGACAGGAGGAACACTGAAGCTTTCTTT.

V gene TRBV4-1 combines with J gene TRBJ1-1; 7 bases are a match to TRBD1. Germline CDR1 and CDR2: MGHRA and YSYEKL. The CDR3 extends over 17 amino acids. The V gene end was trimmed by 4 bases and the J gene end by 0 bases; junction bases not matched to a gene: 11. The CDR3 here is CASSPVGSGGVNTEAFF. DNA of the CDR3: TGCGCCAGCAGCCCCGTAGGATCAGGGGGAGTGAACACTGAAGCTTTCTTT.

A note on this clone: Other nucleotide sequences from this sample produce the same CDR3. V usage is TRBV6-6 and J usage is TRBJ2-2; maybe TRBD2 (7 bases). The V end lost 8 bases, the J end lost 6 bases, and 16 bases lay between the germline ends. The length of the CDR3 is 14 residues. Germline V gene data show CDR1 as MNHNY and CDR2 as SVGAGI (reference sequence). CDR3 residues: CASRMGGAPGELFF. CDR3 bases: TGTGCCAGCCGCATGGGGGGGGCGCCCGGGGAGCTGTTTTTT.